This TCR beta chain came from a study of cytomegalovirus exposure and HLA in healthy donors. Broader study findings: As immune exposure information, only CMV serostatus was available. Around 160 TCR beta chains were listed as cytomegalovirus-associated. It is likely that the observed cluster of highly shared sequence variants was a sequencing artifact.

A multiplex PCR was run with 60 Vbeta primers and 13 Jbeta primers. Produced via immunoSEQ multiplex PCR; TCRdb's table is partial and in-frame only. The sample has some 200,000 clones, around 73% seen once. On this clone itself: The antigen remains unidentified.

The germline V gene encodes CDR1 MNHEY and CDR2 SMNVEV (reference sequence). The CDR3 has 15 residues. V was clipped by 0 bases and J by 4 bases; unmatched bases: 4. The chain has TRBV27 and TRBJ2-7; 9 bases are a match to TRBD1. Sequencing was performed on PBMCs. The source of this sequence is a woman under 40 in good health and CMV-seronegative. This CDR3 reads CASSLSQGALYEQYF. The CDR3 region has the DNA TGTGCCAGCAGTTTATCACAGGGGGCTCTATACGAGCAGTACTTC.